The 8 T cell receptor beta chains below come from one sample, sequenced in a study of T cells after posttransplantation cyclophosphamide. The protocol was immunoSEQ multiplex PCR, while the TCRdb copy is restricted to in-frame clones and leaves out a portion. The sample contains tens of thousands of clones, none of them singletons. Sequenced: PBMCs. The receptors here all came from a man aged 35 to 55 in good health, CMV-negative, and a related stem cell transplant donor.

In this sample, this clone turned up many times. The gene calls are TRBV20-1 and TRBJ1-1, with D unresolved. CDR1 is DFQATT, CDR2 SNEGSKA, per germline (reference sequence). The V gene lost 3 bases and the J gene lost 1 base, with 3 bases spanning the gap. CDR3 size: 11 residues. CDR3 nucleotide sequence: TGCAGTGCTAGTCAGAACACTGAAGCTTTCTTT. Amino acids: CSASQNTEAFF.

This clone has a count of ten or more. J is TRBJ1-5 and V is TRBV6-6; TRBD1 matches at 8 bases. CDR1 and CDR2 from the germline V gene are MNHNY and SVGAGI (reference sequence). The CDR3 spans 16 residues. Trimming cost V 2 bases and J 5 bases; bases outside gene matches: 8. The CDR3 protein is CASSYAGLDRDQPQHF. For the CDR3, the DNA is TGTGCCAGCAGTTACGCCGGGTTGGACAGGGATCAGCCCCAGCATTTT.

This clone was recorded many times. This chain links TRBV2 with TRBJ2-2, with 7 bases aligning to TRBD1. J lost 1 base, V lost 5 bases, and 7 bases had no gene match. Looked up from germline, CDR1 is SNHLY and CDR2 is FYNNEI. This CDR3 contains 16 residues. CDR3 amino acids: CASSILGDRNTGELFF. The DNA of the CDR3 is TGTGCCAGCAGTATATTAGGGGACAGGAACACCGGGGAGCTGTTTTTT.

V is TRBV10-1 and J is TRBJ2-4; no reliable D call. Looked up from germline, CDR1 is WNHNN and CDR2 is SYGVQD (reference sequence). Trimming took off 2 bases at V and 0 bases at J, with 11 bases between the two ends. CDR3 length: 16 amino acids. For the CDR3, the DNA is TGCGCCAGCAGTGAGGGTTCTACCTTAGCCAAAAACATTCAGTACTTC. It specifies CASSEGSTLAKNIQYF.

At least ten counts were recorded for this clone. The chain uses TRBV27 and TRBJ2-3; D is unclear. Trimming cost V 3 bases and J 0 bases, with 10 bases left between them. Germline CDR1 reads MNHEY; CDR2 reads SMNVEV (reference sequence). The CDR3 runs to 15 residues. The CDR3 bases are TGTGCCAGCAGTTTCGGAACAGTCAGCACAGATACGCAGTATTTT. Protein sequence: CASSFGTVSTDTQYF.

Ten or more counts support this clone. The CDR3 DNA follows: TGTGCCAGCAGTGAAACTAGCGGGAGTTTCACCGGGGAGCTGTTTTTT. This sequence encodes CASSETSGSFTGELFF. The V and J genes are TRBV2 and TRBJ2-2; TRBD2 matches 11 bases. V lost 2 bases and J lost 4; bases outside the gene matches: 3. The CDR3 runs 16 residues. Germline loops: CDR1 SNHLY, CDR2 FYNNEI.

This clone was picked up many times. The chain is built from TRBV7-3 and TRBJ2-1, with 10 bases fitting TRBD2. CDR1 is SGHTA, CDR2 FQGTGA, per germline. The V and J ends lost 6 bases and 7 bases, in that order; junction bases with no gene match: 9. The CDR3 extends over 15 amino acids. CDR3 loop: CASSSTSGVGNEQFF. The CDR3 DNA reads TGTGCCAGCAGTTCCACTAGCGGGGTGGGGAATGAGCAGTTCTTC.

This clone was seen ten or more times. CDR3 region: CAWSVSRTGDTEAFF. The CDR3 DNA follows: TGTGCCTGGAGTGTATCCCGGACTGGGGACACTGAAGCTTTCTTT. V usage is TRBV30 and J usage is TRBJ1-1, with D unclear. Between the trimmed V and J ends, which lost 0 bases and 3 bases, there was a span of 14 bases. CDR1 and CDR2 from the germline V gene are GTSNPN and SVGIG (reference sequence). The CDR3 covers 15 residues.